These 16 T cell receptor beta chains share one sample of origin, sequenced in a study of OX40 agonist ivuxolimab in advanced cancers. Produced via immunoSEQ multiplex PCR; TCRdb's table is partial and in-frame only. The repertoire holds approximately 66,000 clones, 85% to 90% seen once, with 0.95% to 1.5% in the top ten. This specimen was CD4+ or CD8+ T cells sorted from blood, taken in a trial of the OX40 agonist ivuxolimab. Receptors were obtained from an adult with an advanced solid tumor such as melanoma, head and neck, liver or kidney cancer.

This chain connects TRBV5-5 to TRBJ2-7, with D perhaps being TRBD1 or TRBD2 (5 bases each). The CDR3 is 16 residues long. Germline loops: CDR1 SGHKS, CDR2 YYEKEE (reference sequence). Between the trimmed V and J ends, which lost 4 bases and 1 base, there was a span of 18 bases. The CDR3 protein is CASSRGTARTSYEQYF. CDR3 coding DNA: TGTGCCAGCAGCAGAGGGACGGCCCGAACGTCCTACGAGCAGTACTTC.

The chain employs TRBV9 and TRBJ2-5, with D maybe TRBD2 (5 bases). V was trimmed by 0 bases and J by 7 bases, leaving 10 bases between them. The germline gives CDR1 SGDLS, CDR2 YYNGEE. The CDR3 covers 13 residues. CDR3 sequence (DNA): TGTGCCAGCAGCGTAGGGCCAGGAGGGACCCAGTACTTC. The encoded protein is CASSVGPGGTQYF.

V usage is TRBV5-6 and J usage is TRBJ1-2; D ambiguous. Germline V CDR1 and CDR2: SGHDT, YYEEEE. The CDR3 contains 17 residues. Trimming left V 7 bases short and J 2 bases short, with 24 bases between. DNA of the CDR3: TGTGCCAGCCGTACTCTGGGAACCCATGGTTCGAACTATGGCTACACCTTC. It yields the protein CASRTLGTHGSNYGYTF.

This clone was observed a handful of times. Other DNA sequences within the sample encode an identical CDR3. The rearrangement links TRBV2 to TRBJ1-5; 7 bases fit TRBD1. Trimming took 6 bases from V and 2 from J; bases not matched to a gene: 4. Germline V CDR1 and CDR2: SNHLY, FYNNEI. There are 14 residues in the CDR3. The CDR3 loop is CASSRTGGNQPQHF. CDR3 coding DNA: TGTGCCAGCAGCCGGACAGGAGGCAATCAGCCCCAGCATTTT.

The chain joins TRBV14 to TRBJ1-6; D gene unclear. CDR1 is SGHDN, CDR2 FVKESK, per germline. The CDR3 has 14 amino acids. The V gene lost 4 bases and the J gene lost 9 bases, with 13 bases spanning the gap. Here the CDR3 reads CASSLGARGSPLHF. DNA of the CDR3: TGTGCCAGCAGCCTAGGTGCGCGGGGTTCACCCCTCCACTTT. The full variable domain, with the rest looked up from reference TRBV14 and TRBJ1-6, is EAGVTQFPSHSVIEKGQTVTLRCDPISGHDNLYWYRRVMGKEIKFLLHFVKESKQDESGMPNNRFLAERTGGTYSTLKVQPAELEDSGVYFCASSLGARGSPLHFGNGTRLTVT.

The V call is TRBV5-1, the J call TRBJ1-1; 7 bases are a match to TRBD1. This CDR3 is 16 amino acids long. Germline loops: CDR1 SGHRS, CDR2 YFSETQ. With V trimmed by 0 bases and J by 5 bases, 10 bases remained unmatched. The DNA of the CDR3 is TGCGCCAGCAGCTTGGCCCCAGGGGGAGTGAGGACTGAAGCTTTCTTT. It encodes CASSLAPGGVRTEAFF.

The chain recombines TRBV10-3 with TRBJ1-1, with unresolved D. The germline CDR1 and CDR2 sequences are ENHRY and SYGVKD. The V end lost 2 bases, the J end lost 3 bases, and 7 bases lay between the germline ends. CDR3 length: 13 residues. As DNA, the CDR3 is TGTGCCATCAGTGAGAGATATGACACTGAAGCTTTCTTT. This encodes CAISERYDTEAFF.

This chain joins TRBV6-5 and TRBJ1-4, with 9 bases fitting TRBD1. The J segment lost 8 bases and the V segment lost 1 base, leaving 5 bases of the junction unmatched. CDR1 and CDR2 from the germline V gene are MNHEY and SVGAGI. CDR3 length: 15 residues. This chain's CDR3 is CASSYFGTGKEKLFF. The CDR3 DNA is TGTGCCAGCAGTTACTTCGGGACAGGGAAGGAAAAACTGTTTTTT.

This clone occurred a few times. The CDR3 protein is CASSGDSGGLGYTF. The CDR3 region has the DNA TGTGCCAGCAGTGGGGACTCAGGGGGGTTAGGCTACACCTTC. The V gene is TRBV25-1, the J gene TRBJ1-2, with 7 bases identical to TRBD1. V trimming: 4 bases; J trimming: 8 bases; junction bases outside the gene matches: 10. CDR1 MGHDK and CDR2 SYGVNS come from the germline V gene. CDR3 length: 14 amino acids.

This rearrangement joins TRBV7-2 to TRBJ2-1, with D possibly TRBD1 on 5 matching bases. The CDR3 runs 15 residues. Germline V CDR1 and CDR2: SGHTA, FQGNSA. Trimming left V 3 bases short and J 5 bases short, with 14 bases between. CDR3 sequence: CASSLQGFGNNEQFF. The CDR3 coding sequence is TGTGCCAGCAGCTTGCAGGGTTTTGGGAACAATGAGCAGTTCTTC.

CDR3 amino acids: CASSIEGQGGNQPQHF. CDR3 coding DNA: TGTGCCAGTAGTATAGAGGGACAGGGCGGCAATCAGCCCCAGCATTTT. This chain joins TRBV19 and TRBJ1-5, with 9 bases that match TRBD1. The CDR3 is 16 residues long. From germline, CDR1 is LNHDA and CDR2 SQIVND (reference sequence). The ends lost 0 bases at V and 2 bases at J; junction bases unmatched: 2.

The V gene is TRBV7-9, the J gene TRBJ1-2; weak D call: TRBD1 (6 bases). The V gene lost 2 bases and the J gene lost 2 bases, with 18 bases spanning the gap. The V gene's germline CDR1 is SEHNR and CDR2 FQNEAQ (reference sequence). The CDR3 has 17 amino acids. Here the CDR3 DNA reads TGTGCCAGCAGCTTACGCACAGGGTCAGGACGAAACTATGGCTACACCTTC. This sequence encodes CASSLRTGSGRNYGYTF.

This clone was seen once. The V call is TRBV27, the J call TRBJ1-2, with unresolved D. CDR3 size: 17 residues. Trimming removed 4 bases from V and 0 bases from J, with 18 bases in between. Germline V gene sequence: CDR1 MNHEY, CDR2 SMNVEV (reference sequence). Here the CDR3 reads CASSSIPQRRANYGYTF. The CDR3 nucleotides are TGTGCCAGCAGTTCCATCCCCCAGAGACGCGCTAACTATGGCTACACCTTC.

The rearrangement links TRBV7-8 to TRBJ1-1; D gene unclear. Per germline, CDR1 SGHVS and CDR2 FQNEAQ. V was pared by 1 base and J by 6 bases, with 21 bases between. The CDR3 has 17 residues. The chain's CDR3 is CASSLDLQPLASPEAFF. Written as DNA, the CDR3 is TGTGCCAGCAGCTTAGATCTACAGCCCTTAGCCTCTCCTGAAGCTTTCTTT.

This CDR3 is CASSELRGNYGYTF. The CDR3 DNA reads as TGTGCCAGCAGTGAGTTAAGGGGTAACTATGGCTACACCTTC. The chain uses TRBV2 and TRBJ1-2; maybe TRBD1 (5 bases). Trimming removed 3 bases at V and 1 base at J, with 9 bases between. The CDR3 runs to 14 residues. The V gene's germline CDR1 is SNHLY and CDR2 FYNNEI.

This CDR3 is CSVEVEGPSRGYTF. As DNA, the CDR3 is TGCAGCGTTGAAGTGGAAGGCCCGTCGCGTGGCTACACCTTC. The chain couples TRBV29-1 to TRBJ1-2, with D unclear. The V and J ends lost 1 base and 7 bases respectively, with 16 bases between them. The germline CDR1 and CDR2 sequences are SQVTM and ANQGSEA. This CDR3 has 14 residues.